The table lists the clone carrying this T cell receptor beta chain with a few counts. This sample is part of a study of T-cell reconstitution after alpha-beta-depleted transplantation in children. The library targeted TCRbeta and was prepared with unique molecular identifiers. TCRdb ran MiXCR on the PCR reads and lists one entry per CDR3 protein. The sample includes around 380,000 distinct CDR3 sequences, approximately 11% seen only once; the top ten take about 5%. The CDR3 has 15 amino acids. V was clipped by 4 bases and J by 3 bases; unmatched bases: 5. Germline CDR1 reads MNHEY; CDR2 reads SVGAGI. Specimen: PBMCs from the stem cell graft donor, collected from the stem cell graft. The sequence was obtained from a human donor who donated a stem cell graft to a child with acute myeloid leukemia. The rearrangement links TRBV6-5 to TRBJ2-7; TRBD2 matches 11 bases. The CDR3 nucleotides read TGTGCCAGCAGTTCCCTAGCGGGAGGTGGCTACGAGCAGTACTTC. This codes for CASSSLAGGGYEQYF.